The T cell receptor beta chain described here comes from a study of blood T cell repertoires in COVID-19. Study background: Nucleic acid was either cDNA or gDNA, and it came from T cells, B-cell-depleted T cells, or PBMCs.

In terms of age and location, participants ranged from roughly 18 to 100 years and lived in approximately 24 US areas. Germline V CDR1 and CDR2: KGHSH, LQKENI. The CDR3 sequence is 13 residues long. V lost 4 bases and J 0 bases, leaving 6 bases between the germline ends. Assay used: immunoSEQ multiplex PCR; TCRdb lists only in-frame clones, some missing. The sample includes 300,000 to 400,000 clones, roughly 90% of them seen just once. This clone showed up just once. The chain joins TRBV18 to TRBJ1-1; D not certain. Sequenced material: PBMCs or T cells enriched from blood (not recorded which). The sequence derives from a woman aged 25-40 years with acute COVID-19. The CDR3 reads CASSLSMNTEAFF. CDR3 nucleotides: TGTGCCAGCTCACTTAGCATGAACACTGAAGCTTTCTTT. The whole variable domain, remainder taken from reference TRBV18 and TRBJ1-1, is NAGVMQNPRHLVRRRGQEARLRCSPMKGHSHVYWYRQLPEEGLKFMVYLQKENIIDESGMPKERFSAEFPKEGPSILRIQQVVRGDSAAYFCASSLSMNTEAFFGQGTRLTVV.